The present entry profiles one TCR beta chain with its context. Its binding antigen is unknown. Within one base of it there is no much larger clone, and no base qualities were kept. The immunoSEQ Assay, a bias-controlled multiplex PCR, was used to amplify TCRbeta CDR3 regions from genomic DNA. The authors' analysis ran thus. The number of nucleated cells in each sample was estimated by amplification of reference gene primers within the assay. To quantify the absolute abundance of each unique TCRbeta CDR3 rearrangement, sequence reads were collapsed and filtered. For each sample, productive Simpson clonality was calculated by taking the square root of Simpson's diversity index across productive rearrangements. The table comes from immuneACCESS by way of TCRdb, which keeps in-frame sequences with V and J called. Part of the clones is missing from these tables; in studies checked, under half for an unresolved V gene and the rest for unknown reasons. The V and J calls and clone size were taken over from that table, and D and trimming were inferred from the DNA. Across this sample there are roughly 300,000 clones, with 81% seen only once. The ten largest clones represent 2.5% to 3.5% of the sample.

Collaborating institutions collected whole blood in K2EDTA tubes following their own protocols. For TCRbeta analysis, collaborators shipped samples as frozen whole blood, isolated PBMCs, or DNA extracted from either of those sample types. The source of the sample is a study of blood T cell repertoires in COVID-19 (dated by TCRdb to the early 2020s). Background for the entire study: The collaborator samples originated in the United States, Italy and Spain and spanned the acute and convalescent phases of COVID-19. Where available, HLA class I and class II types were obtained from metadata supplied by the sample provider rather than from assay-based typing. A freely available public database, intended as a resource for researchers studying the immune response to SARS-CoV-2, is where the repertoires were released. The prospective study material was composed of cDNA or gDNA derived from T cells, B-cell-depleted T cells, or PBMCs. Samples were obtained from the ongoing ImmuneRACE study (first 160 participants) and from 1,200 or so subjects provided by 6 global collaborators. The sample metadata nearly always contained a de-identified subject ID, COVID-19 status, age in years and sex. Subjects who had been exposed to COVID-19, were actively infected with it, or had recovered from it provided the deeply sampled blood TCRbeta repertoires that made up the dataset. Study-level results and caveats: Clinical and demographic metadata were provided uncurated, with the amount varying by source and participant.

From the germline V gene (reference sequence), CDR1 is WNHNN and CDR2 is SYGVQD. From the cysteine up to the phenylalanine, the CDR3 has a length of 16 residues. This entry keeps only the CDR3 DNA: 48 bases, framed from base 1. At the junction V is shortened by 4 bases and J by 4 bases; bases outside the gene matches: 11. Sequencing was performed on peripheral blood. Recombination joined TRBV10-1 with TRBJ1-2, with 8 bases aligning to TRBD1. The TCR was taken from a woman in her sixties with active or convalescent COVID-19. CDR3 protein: CASSGPGQADAYGYTF. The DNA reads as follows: TGCGCCAGCAGTGGGCCGGGACAGGCGGACGCCTATGGCTACACCTTC.